The rows below give T cell receptor beta chains drawn from one sample of a study of human T cells and chemical hapten exposure. TCRdb re-analysed the RACE reads in MiXCR, keeping a single row per CDR3 protein. Here the sample spans some 88,000 distinct CDR3 sequences, approximately 11% being singletons. The specimen comprised whole blood, sampled in connection with sensitization to the hapten diphenylcyclopropenone (DPC). These receptors were taken from a man in his forties with alopecia areata. Some clones in this sample may be carry-over from other donors' samples. Both conserved end residues are part of each CDR3. The D gene is left open where the match is weak. The size of a clone is reported for some rows only, either as once, few or many, or as a class for expanded clones.

NA,17,TRBJ2-4,few,TRBV2,TGTGCCAGCAGTGAAGCGCTATATCCGGAAGCCAAAAACATTCAGTACTTC,CASSEALYPEAKNIQYF
TRBD1,19,TRBJ1-5,few,TRBV28,TGTGCCAGCAGTCTCGACCACCGTGGGACAGTTTATAGCAATCAGCCCCAGCATTTT,CASSLDHRGTVYSNQPQHF
NA,14,TRBJ1-6,few,TRBV15,TGTGCCACCAGCAGAGACAGGGGTAATTCACCCCTCCACTTT,CATSRDRGNSPLHF
NA,16,TRBJ1-1,few,TRBV4-3,TGCGCCAGCAGCCAAGTAAAAGGGCAGGGCTTCACTGAAGCTTTCTTT,CASSQVKGQGFTEAFF
TRBD1,14,TRBJ1-2,many,TRBV6-5,TGTGCCAGCAGTGCCTGGACAGGGGACTATGGCTACACCTTC,CASSAWTGDYGYTF
NA,15,TRBJ2-3,NA,TRBV7-9,TGTGCCAGCAGCTTAGGATCGGGGGGCGTGGATACGCAGTATTTT,CASSLGSGGVDTQYF
TRBD1,14,TRBJ2-7,NA,TRBV19,TGTGCCAGTCAATGGGACAGCAGCTCCTACGAGCAGTACTTC,CASQWDSSSYEQYF
NA,12,TRBJ2-1,NA,TRBV25-1,TGTGCCAGCAGGGCCAATACGGTTGAGCAGTTCTTC,CASRANTVEQFF
TRBD2,16,TRBJ2-1,NA,TRBV30,TGTGCCTTAGGGACTAGCGGGAACAGGGCCGGTAATGAGCAGTTCTTC,CALGTSGNRAGNEQFF
NA,18,TRBJ2-7,NA,TRBV28,TGTGCCAGCAGTCCTGCGTGGGGTGCGAAAAGCGTTACCTACGAGCAGTACTTC,CASSPAWGAKSVTYEQYF